The present TCR beta chain was sequenced within a study of T cells in Graves' hyperthyroidism and ophthalmopathy. Germline loops: CDR1 MNHEY, CDR2 SVGEGT. V lost 4 bases, J lost 4 bases, and 9 bases stayed unmatched. The CDR3 consists of 16 residues. TCR beta CDR3 regions were amplified from RNA transcripts. The TCR CDR3 first-round RT-PCR relied on the HTBI primer set. TCRdb reprocessed the multiplex PCR reads with MiXCR, giving one entry per CDR3 protein. Of about 410,000 distinct CDR3 sequences listed, approximately 14% are singletons. Regarding the study as a whole: Before onset, ophthalmopathy was predicted by the model a median around 6 months earlier.

Of note for this clonotype: Its antigen is currently unknown.

PBMCs were collected from a roughly 10 ml volume of fresh peripheral blood. Sequencing was performed on blood. The chain has TRBV6-2 or TRBV6-3 and TRBJ2-7; TRBD2 matches at 11 bases. The sequence was collected from a woman in her twenties or thirties with Graves' ophthalmopathy. The CDR3 reads CASSFQLAGASYEQYF. CDR3 nucleotides: TGTGCCAGCAGTTTCCAACTAGCGGGGGCCAGTTACGAGCAGTACTTC.